These 3 T cell receptor beta chains share one sample of origin, sequenced in a study of CD8 T cells in Susac syndrome. Random hexamers were used to reverse transcribe the RNA input (about 0.45 to 1 ug). TCRdb reprocessed the immunoSEQ multiplex PCR reads with MiXCR, giving one entry per CDR3 protein. The table has about 85,000 distinct CDR3 sequences, approximately 95% seen once. Sequencing was done on a sample of CD8+ T cells from PBMCs. The receptors originated from a human donor with Susac syndrome.

The CDR3 DNA reads as TGTGCCAGCAGATCCTATTCGGGAGGGCACAATGAGCAGTTCTTC. Protein product: CASRSYSGGHNEQFF. The chain combines TRBV28 with TRBJ2-1, with 8 bases lining up with TRBD2. Trimming took 6 bases from V and 5 from J; bases not matched to a gene: 9. The germline CDR1 and CDR2 sequences are MDHEN and SYDVKM. The CDR3 totals 15 residues.

Here the CDR3 DNA reads TGTGCCAGCAGTTACTCCAGCAGGGCTGAGCAGTTCTTC. Amino acid sequence: CASSYSSRAEQFF. This rearrangement joins TRBV6-2 or TRBV6-3 to TRBJ2-1; D perhaps matches TRBD1 (5 bases). Deletions cut 0 bases from V and 9 bases from J, with 9 bases between. Germline CDR1 is MNHEY and CDR2 is SVGEGT. CDR3 length: 13 amino acids.

This chain joins TRBV5-1 and TRBJ2-5, with TRBD2 identical over 8 bases. This CDR3 region has 14 residues. The germline V gene encodes CDR1 SGHRS and CDR2 YFSETQ. V lost 5 bases and J lost 5; bases outside the gene matches: 8. The DNA of the CDR3 is TGCGCCAGCAGACCTAGCGGGCACGGTGAGACCCAGTACTTC. Translating it yields CASRPSGHGETQYF.